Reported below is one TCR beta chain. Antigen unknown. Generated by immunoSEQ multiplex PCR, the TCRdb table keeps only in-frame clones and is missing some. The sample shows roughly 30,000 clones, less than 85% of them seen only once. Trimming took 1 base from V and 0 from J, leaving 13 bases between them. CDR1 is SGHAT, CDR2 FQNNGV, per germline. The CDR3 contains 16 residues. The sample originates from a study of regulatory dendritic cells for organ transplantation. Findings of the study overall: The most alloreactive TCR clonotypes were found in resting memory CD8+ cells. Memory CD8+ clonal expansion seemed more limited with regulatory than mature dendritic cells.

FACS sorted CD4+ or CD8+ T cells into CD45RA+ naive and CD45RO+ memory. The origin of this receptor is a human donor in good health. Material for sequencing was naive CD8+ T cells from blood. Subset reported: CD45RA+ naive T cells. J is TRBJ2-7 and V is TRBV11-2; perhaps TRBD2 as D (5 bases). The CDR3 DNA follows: TGTGCCAGCAGCTTAGGGCCGGGATTGAGCTCCTACGAGCAGTACTTC. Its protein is CASSLGPGLSSYEQYF. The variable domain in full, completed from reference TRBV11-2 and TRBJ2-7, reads EAGVAQSPRYKIIEKRQSVAFWCNPISGHATLYWYQQILGQGPKLLIQFQNNGVVDDSQLPKDRFSAERLKGVDSTLKIQPAKLEDSAVYLCASSLGPGLSSYEQYFGPGTRLTVT.